The entry below gives a single TCR beta chain sequence along with its context. The antigen this receptor binds is unknown. It has no much larger one-base neighbor in the sample; base qualities were not kept. These data belong to a study of vaccination and CD4 T cells after COVID-19 (dated by TCRdb to about 2022). Regarding the study in general: SARS-CoV-2 positivity had been established in the convalescent patients by nasal swab PCR, and mild disease was recorded in roughly 10 of these patients and severe disease in one. The convalescent cohort included six males and four females, with two Hispanic individuals, seven Caucasians, two Asians and one multiracial person. Participants received two doses of either the Pfizer-BioNTech BNT162b2 vaccine (n=8) or the Moderna mRNA-1273 vaccine (n=2). Post-COVID blood samples from convalescent patients were collected a median of roughly 100 days after diagnosis, with a range of 35 to 161 days. Post-vaccine blood samples were taken a median of around 68 days after the second vaccine dose, with a range of roughly 13 to 250 days. Overlapping spike peptide pools from SARS-CoV-2 and from the common cold coronaviruses HCoV-NL63, HCoV-OC43 and HCoV-229E were used as culture stimuli. As controls, cultures received a CEFX viral epitope pool (the positive control), an HIV-1 Nef peptide pool (the negative control), or no peptide at all. In 10 COVID-19 convalescent patients and several infection-naive healthy vaccine recipients, the spike-specific CD4+ TCR repertoire before mRNA vaccination was compared with the repertoire after mRNA vaccination.

Study-wide conclusions, independent of this receptor: In convalescent patients, a median around 86% of post-vaccine SARS-CoV-2-reactive clones were detected only after vaccination, suggesting vaccine-specific priming. Relatively few convalescent patients were included in the study, and early timepoints after natural infection were not analyzed. The median count of SARS-CoV-2-reactive clonotypes went up from around 21 after infection to approximately 40 after vaccination, although the change was not significant. Nearly all vaccine-specific clones in convalescent patients (304 of 307) were mono-reactive for SARS-CoV-2 spike rather than cross-reactive with common cold coronaviruses.

CDR1 and CDR2, looked up from the germline V gene (reference sequence), are LNHNV and YYDKDF. Germline trimming amounts to 0 bases on V and 2 bases on J, with 5 as the count of junction bases outside the gene matches. Its CDR3 holds 16 amino acids, cysteine through phenylalanine. Only the CDR3 DNA is retained, 48 bases long and in frame from the first base. The treatment or condition label for this specimen denotes: approximately 11-day PBMC culture with coronavirus spike peptide pools or control peptides (ViraFEST assay). The ViraFEST assay, used in the study, expanded antigen-specific T cells with peptide pools and then identified the expanded clonotypes through TCR sequencing. The positive SARS-CoV-2 PCR tests of the convalescent patients were dated from March to December 2020, before the Alpha, Beta and Delta variants emerged in the United States. Roughly 2 million PBMCs per well were cultured in IMDM with 5% human AB serum and about 9.7 IU/ml IL-2, plus 10 ug/ml peptide pools. Half of the culture medium was replaced with fresh IL-2-containing medium on days 3 and 7. CD4+ T cells were isolated after approximately ten days of culture through negative selection using the EasySep CD4+ T cell isolation kit. Ficoll-Paque Plus gradient centrifugation was used to isolate PBMCs from whole blood, and the isolated PBMCs were then either used fresh or cryopreserved at -140C. In general, triplicate wells were set up for every culture condition.

The protocol used for the library was PCR. DNA from cultured CD4+ T cells was subjected to TCR sequencing with the Oncomine TCR Beta short-read assay at the Johns Hopkins FTIC core. The QIAamp micro DNA kit was used to extract genomic DNA from the cultured CD4+ T cells. Oncomine TCR Beta libraries from cultured CD4+ T cells were pooled with unique dual indexes and sequenced on an Illumina iSeq 100. For the original study's pipeline: Non-productive sequences were filtered out, and CDR3s that did not start with C, did not end with F or W, or were shorter than 7 amino acids were discarded. Antigen-specific clonotypes were identified with the MANAFEST web application by comparing peptide-stimulated wells with reference and other culture wells. Positive clones required FDR below 0.05, an odds ratio above 5, and productive frequency above 0.1% in at least two of three replicate wells. A clonotype was classed as cross-reactive if the clonotype showed significant expansion both in SARS-CoV-2 spike wells and in at least one common cold coronavirus spike condition. Using R version 3.6.1, CDR3 homology was evaluated through Levenshtein distances (stringdist) along with unrooted phylogenetic trees (ape). TCRdb reprocessing: public reads trimmed at Q25 with fastp, clones called with MiXCR, in-frame beta chains kept. Every entry covers one CDR3 protein and lists the most common genes and DNA from its rows. TCRdb, not the original authors, processed these V and J calls. Here the sample has tens of thousands of distinct CDR3 sequences; roughly half occur a single time. About 9.4% of the sample is held by the ten biggest clonotypes.

The sequencing input was CD4+ T cells from blood, cultured in vitro. This chain is built from TRBV15 and TRBJ2-7; 9 of the junction bases match TRBD2. The TCR sequence derives from a human donor who had recovered from COVID-19. The CDR3 reads as follows: CATSRDAGGGAYEQYF. The nucleotide sequence is TGTGCCACCAGCAGAGATGCGGGAGGGGGGGCCTACGAGCAGTACTTC. Supplemented by the reference TRBV15 and TRBJ2-7 proteins around the CDR3, the complete variable domain is DAMVIQNPRYQVTQFGKPVTLSCSQTLNHNVMYWYQQKSSQAPKLLFHYYDKDFNNEADTPDNFQSRRPNTSFCFLDIRSPGLGDTAMYLCATSRDAGGGAYEQYFGPGTRLTVT.